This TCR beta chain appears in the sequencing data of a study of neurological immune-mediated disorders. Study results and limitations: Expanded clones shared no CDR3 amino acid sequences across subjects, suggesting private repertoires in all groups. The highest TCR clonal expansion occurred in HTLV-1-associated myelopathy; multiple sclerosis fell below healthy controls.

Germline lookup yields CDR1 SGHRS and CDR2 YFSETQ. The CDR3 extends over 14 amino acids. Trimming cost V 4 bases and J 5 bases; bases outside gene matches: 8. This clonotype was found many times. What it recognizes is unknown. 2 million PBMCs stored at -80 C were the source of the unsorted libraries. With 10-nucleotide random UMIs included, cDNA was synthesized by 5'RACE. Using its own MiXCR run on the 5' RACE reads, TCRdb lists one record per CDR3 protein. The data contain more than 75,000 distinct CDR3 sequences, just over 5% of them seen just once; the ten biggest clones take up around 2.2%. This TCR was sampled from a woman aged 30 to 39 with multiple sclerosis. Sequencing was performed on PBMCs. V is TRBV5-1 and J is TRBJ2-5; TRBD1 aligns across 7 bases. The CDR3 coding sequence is TGCGCCAGCAGCATGGGACAGCCCACGGAGACCCAGTACTTC. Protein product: CASSMGQPTETQYF.